This T cell receptor (beta chain) was identified in a study of cytomegalovirus exposure and HLA in healthy donors. Whole-study findings and limits: TRBV6-2, TRBV6-3 and some other V segments were unresolvable in 87-base-pair reads. It was confirmed in vitro that a few of the CMV-associated chains were specific for CMV antigens. DRB1 showed the most TCR associations and HLA-C the fewest in a later analysis, as rates varied by HLA locus. Available immune exposure information was restricted to CMV serostatus only.

On this clone: Antigen unknown.

Germline V gene lookup returns CDR1 SSHAT and CDR2 FNYEAQ (reference sequence). Trimming took 10 bases from V and 12 from J; bases not matched to a gene: 12. The CDR3 length is 13 residues. With 60 Vbeta and 13 Jbeta primers, the PCR was carried out. The table came from immunoSEQ multiplex PCR; TCRdb's copy has only in-frame clones and leaves some out. The data show a few hundred thousand clones, about 83% seen once. Sequenced input: PBMCs. The clonotype comes from a man in his forties in good health and CMV-seronegative. The gene calls are TRBV7-7 and TRBJ2-6; TRBD2 agrees at 7 bases. CDR3 nucleotide sequence: TGTGCCACCAGGGAGGGGCCACGAAGCGTCCTGACTTTC. As protein: CATREGPRSVLTF.